Listed here is a single T cell receptor (beta chain). Its cognate antigen has yet to be identified. No base-level quality is on record; no much larger clone is a single base apart. Library preparation was by the immunoSEQ multiplex PCR assay. TCRdb provides this immuneACCESS table in a form limited to in-frame rearrangements. Some clones are lacking; in checked studies, under half of them reflect an unresolved V gene, and why the rest are absent is not known. The sample table holds 85,000 to 90,000 clones, of which approximately 95% were seen once. The ten largest account for 1.5% to 2% of the sample. The data stem from a study of T cell changes during pregnancy in multiple sclerosis (dated 2019 in TCRdb). As for the study more broadly: In women with multiple sclerosis, the researchers looked at how the T cell repertoire shifted as pregnancy progressed.

The input for sequencing was peripheral blood, taken after pregnancy. The receptor was isolated from a female donor in good health, enrolled as a control in a pregnancy study.

The base sequence is TGCGCCAGCAGCCGCCTAGGAGGAGCGATCAAAGAGACCCAGTACTTC. This sequence encodes CASSRLGGAIKETQYF. The sequence links TRBV4-1 to TRBJ2-5, and perhaps TRBD2 as D gene, on 5 matching bases. The CDR3, from cysteine to phenylalanine, totals 16 residues. Only the CDR3 part of the read is kept: 48 bases, read in frame from the first base. Deletion took 4 bases off V and 3 bases off J, with a span of 18 bases between the germline ends. The germline V gene supplies CDR1 MGHRA and CDR2 YSYEKL.